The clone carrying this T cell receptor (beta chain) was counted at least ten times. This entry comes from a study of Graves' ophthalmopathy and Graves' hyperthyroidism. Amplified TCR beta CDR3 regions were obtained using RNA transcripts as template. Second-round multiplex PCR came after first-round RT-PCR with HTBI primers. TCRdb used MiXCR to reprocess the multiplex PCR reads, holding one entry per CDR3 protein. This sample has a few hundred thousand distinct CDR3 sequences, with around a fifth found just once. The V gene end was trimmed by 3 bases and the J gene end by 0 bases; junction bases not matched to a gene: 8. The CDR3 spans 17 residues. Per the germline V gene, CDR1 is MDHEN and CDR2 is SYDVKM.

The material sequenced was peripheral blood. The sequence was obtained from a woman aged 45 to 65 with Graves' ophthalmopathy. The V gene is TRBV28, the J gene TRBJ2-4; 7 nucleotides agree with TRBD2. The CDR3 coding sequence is TGTGCCAGCAGTTTCAACCCTAGCGGAAAAGCCAAAAACATTCAGTACTTC. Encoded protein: CASSFNPSGKAKNIQYF. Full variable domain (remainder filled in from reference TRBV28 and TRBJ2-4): DVKVTQSSRYLVKRTGEKVFLECVQDMDHENMFWYRQDPGLGLRLIYFSYDVKMKEKGDIPEGYSVSREKKERFSLILESASTNQTSMYLCASSFNPSGKAKNIQYFGAGTRLSVL.